The clone carrying this TCR beta chain showed up just a few times. The antigen is undetermined. Each gene name is a mouse one. The observed sequence ends 4 residues before the CDR3 terminus, with the missing tail filled in from the germline J gene. RNA was extracted and reverse transcribed into cDNA as the sequencing template. Assay used: immunoSEQ multiplex PCR; TCRdb lists only in-frame clones, some missing. This sample shows 270,000 or so clones and no singletons; 1.2% rests with the ten largest. This sample was included in a study of CD8+ T cells in alopecia areata. The CDR3 is made up of 19 amino acids. After removal of 1 base from V and 2 bases from J, the junction contained 14 bases not matched to a gene. Germline-derived CDR1 and CDR2 are GKSSPN and SITVG. CD4, CD8alpha, NKG2D, NKG2ACE and other markers guided sorting of pooled cutaneous lymph node cells. Study-wide points: Higher clonality and more expanded CD8+ clones appeared in lesional than normal scalp.

This TCR derives from a C3H/HeJ mouse with alopecia areata. For this strain, the MHC haplotype corresponds to H2-k. The sample was CD4+ T cells sorted from a lymph node. The V gene is TRBV31, the J gene TRBJ2-3, with TRBD2 matching over 11 bases. The CDR3 loop reads CAWSPLYTGGARDAETLYF. Incomplete CDR3 DNA: TGTGCCTGGAGTCCCCTCTACACTGGGGGGGCGCGGGATGCAGAA.